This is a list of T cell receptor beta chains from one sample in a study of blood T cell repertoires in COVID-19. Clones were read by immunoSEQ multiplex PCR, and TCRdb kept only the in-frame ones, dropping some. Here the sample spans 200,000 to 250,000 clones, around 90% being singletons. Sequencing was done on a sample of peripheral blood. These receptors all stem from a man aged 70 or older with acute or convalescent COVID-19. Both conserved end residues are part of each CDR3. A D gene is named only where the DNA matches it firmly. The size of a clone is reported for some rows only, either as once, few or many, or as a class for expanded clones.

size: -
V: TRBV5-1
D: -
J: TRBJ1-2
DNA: TGCGCCAGCAGCTTGACGGGTGTCATGGGTGGCTACACCTTC
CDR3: CASSLTGVMGGYTF

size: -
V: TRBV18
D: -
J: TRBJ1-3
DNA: TGTGCCAGCTCACCGGTGGGGCAGGGTATCTCTGGAAACACCATATATTTT
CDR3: CASSPVGQGISGNTIYF

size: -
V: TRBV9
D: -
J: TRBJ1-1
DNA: TGTGCCAGCAGCGTAGATCCCTTGGGGGCGGAGAGGGGTGGCACTGAAGCTTTCTTT
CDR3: CASSVDPLGAERGGTEAFF

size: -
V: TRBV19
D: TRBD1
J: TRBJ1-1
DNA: TGTGCCAGTAGTATAGGACAGGGGAATGAAGCTTTCTTT
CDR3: CASSIGQGNEAFF

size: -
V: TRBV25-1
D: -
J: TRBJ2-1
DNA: TGTGCCAGCTCCTCAAGGAGCGCCCGGGAGTTCTTC
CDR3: CASSSRSAREFF

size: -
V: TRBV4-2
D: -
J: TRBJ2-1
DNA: TGTGCCAGCAGCCAAGATCGACGTGGGGGCAGAAATGAGCAGTTCTTC
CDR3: CASSQDRRGGRNEQFF

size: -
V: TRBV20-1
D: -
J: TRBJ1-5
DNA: TGCAGTGCTAGTGCGTCGTCGGGGAGCAATCAGCCCCAGCATTTT
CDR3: CSASASSGSNQPQHF

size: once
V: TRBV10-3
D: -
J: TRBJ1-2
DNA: TGTGCCATCAGTGAGTCGAGGCCCTATGGCTACACCTTC
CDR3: CAISESRPYGYTF

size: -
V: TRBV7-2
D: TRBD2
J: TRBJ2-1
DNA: TGTGCCAGCAGCTCCAGGACTAGCGGGAGTTGGGGTGAGCAGTTCTTC
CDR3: CASSSRTSGSWGEQFF

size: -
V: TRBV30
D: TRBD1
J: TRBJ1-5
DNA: TGTGCCTGGTCGACAGGGGGGAGCAATCAGCCCCAGCATTTT
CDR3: CAWSTGGSNQPQHF

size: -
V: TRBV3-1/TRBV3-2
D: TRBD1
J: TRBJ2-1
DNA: TGTGCCAGCAGCCCTACGACAGGGGGACCGTCTGAGCAGTTCTTC
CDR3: CASSPTTGGPSEQFF

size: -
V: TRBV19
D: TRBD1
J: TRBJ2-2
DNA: TGTGCCAGTAGCTTCAGACAGGGGCGCTTGAACACCGGGGAGCTGTTTTTT
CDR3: CASSFRQGRLNTGELFF

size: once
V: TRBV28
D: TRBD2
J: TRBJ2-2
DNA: TGTGCCAGCAGTTCCCCAGGGGTAGCGGGAGTTAACGGGGAGCTGTTTTTT
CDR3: CASSSPGVAGVNGELFF

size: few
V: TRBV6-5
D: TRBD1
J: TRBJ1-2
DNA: TGTGCCAGCAGTTACGACGGACAGGGGGGTAACTATGGCTACACCTTC
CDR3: CASSYDGQGGNYGYTF

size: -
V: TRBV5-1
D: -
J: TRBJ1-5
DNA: TGCGCCAGCAGCTTGTCGGGGAACGTTGGACAGCCCCAGCATTTT
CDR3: CASSLSGNVGQPQHF

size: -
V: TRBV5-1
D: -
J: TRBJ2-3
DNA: TGCGCCAGCAGCTTGGCATGGCTAGGGGAGGGCACAGATACGCAGTATTTT
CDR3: CASSLAWLGEGTDTQYF

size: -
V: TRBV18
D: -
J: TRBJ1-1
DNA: TGTGCCAGCTCACCGCTACGACAGGTGAACACTGAAGCTTTCTTT
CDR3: CASSPLRQVNTEAFF

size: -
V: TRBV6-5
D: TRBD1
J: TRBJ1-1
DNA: TGTGCCAGCAGATTAGGGGACAGACTGAACACTGAAGCTTTCTTT
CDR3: CASRLGDRLNTEAFF

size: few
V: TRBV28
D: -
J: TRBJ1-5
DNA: TGTGCCAGCAGACAAGGGGTGGTGGCTCAGCCCCAGCATTTT
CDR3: CASRQGVVAQPQHF

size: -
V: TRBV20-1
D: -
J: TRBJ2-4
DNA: TGCAGTGCTAGTATACTGTCGCTAGCCAAAAACATTCAGTACTTC
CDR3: CSASILSLAKNIQYF

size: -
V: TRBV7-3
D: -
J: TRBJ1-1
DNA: TGTGCCAGCAGCTTTGCCAGGGGTGGTTGGGCTTTCTTT
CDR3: CASSFARGGWAFF

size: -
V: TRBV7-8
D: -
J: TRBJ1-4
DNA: TGTGCCAGCAGCTTAGTGACGCGAACAGGGCTCCCAACTAATGAAAAACTGTTTTTT
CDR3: CASSLVTRTGLPTNEKLFF

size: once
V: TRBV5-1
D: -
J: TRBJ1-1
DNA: TGCGCCAGCAGCTTGGACGCGGGCGGGACTGAAGCTTTCTTT
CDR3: CASSLDAGGTEAFF

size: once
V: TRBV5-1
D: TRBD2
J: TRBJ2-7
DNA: TGCGCCAGCAGCTTGGCTATACTAGCGGGAGCCGACGAGCAGTACTTC
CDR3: CASSLAILAGADEQYF

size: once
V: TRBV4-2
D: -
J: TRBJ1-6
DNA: TGTGCCAGCAGCCAAGATTCGTCGTCACCCCTCCACTTT
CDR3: CASSQDSSSPLHF

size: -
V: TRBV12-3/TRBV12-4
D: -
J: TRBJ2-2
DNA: TGTGCCAGCAGTTTACAGATCACCGGGGAGCTGTTTTTT
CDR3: CASSLQITGELFF

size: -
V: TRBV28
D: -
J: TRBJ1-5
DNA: TGTGCCAGCAGTTCCCTGGGGGGGCGGAGCAATCAGCCCCAGCATTTT
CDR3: CASSSLGGRSNQPQHF

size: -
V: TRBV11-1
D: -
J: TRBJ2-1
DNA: TGTGCCAGCAGCCGCCCTAGAGCTGCTAACAATGAGCAGTTCTTC
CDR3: CASSRPRAANNEQFF

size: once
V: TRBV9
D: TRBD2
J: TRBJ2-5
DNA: TGTGCCAGCAGCGTAGGAATTGCGACTAGCGGTATGGAGACCCAGTACTTC
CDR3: CASSVGIATSGMETQYF

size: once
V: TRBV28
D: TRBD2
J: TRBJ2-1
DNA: TGTGCCAGCACCTTGGGCGGGAGGGGACACAATGAGCAGTTCTTC
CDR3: CASTLGGRGHNEQFF

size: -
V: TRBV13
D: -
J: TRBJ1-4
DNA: TGTGCCAGCAGCTTAATCAGGACTGGTCAAGGTAATGAAAAACTGTTTTTT
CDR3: CASSLIRTGQGNEKLFF

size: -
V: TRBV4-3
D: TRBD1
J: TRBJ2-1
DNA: TGCGCCAGCAGCCGAGGATTGGGACAGGGTGAAGACAATGAGCAGTTCTTC
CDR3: CASSRGLGQGEDNEQFF